These 8 T cell receptor beta chains were all obtained from the same sample, sequenced in a study of T cell responses to AZD1222 COVID-19 vaccine. The table came from immunoSEQ multiplex PCR; TCRdb's copy has only in-frame clones and leaves some out. The table includes around 89,000 clones, 75% to 90% detected once. Here the sequenced sample was peripheral blood, taken 28 days after the second AZD1222 dose. All receptors come from an adult who received the AZD1222 COVID-19 vaccine.

The chain recombines TRBV28 with TRBJ1-2; D gene ambiguous. Germline V gene sequence: CDR1 MDHEN, CDR2 SYDVKM. The V and J ends lost 6 bases and 3 bases respectively, with 11 bases between them. CDR3 length equals 13 residues. CDR3 nucleotides: TGTGCCAGCAGGCAGAGGGTTGACTATGGCTACACCTTC. It codes for CASRQRVDYGYTF.

The chain links TRBV10-2 to TRBJ1-1, with TRBD1 identical over 7 bases. Per the germline V gene, CDR1 is WSHSY and CDR2 is SAAADI. V was pared by 3 bases and J by 3 bases, with 4 bases of the junction left unmatched. The length of the CDR3 is 14 residues. CDR3 region: CASSDRQGDTEAFF. CDR3 bases: TGCGCCAGCAGTGATAGACAGGGAGACACTGAAGCTTTCTTT.

The chain employs TRBV12-3 or TRBV12-4 and TRBJ1-1; D is undetermined. This CDR3 has 12 residues. V was cut by 4 bases and J by 5 bases, with 8 bases left in between. CDR3 coding DNA: TGTGCCAGCAGTTCGACGGGAACTGAAGCTTTCTTT. Its protein is CASSSTGTEAFF.

The gene calls are TRBV4-1 and TRBJ1-5; TRBD1 might be the D (5 bases). This CDR3 contains 16 residues. CDR1 and CDR2 (germline): MGHRA, YSYEKL. Trimming removed 1 base at V and 4 bases at J, with 14 bases between. CDR3 in DNA: TGCGCCAGCAGCCAAGTAGACGCCAGGGAAAATCAGCCCCAGCATTTT. Protein sequence: CASSQVDARENQPQHF.

This chain links TRBV3-1 (or the pseudogene TRBV3-2) with TRBJ1-4; D gene uncertain. In germline, CDR1 is LGHDT, CDR2 YNNKEL (reference sequence). This CDR3 has 14 amino acids. V gave up 1 base and J gave up 8 bases, with 11 bases separating them. As DNA, the CDR3 is TGTGCCAGCAGCCAAGTCGGATCGGGAGAAAAACTGTTTTTT. This encodes CASSQVGSGEKLFF.

V and J are TRBV19 and TRBJ1-1; 7 nucleotides match TRBD1. The CDR3 runs 15 residues. Trimming at V came to 7 bases and at J to 5 bases, leaving 13 bases not matched to a gene. Germline CDR1 LNHDA, CDR2 SQIVND (reference sequence). The CDR3 DNA sequence: TGTGCCAGTACCCTAACAGGGGCCTTAGGGACTGAAGCTTTCTTT. Its protein is CASTLTGALGTEAFF.

The chain recombines TRBV5-6 with TRBJ1-2; TRBD1 matches at 8 bases. The trim removed 4 bases at V and 5 bases at J, leaving 13 bases unmatched. Germline-derived CDR1 and CDR2 are SGHDT and YYEEEE. This CDR3 comprises 16 residues. The CDR3 region has the DNA TGTGCCAGCAGCCCTCCCGTGCAGGGGGCTTTGTATGGCTACACCTTC. It translates to CASSPPVQGALYGYTF.

The rearrangement joins TRBV4-1 to TRBJ2-7, with a possible D match to TRBD2 (6 bases). This CDR3 has 14 residues. Trimming took off 2 bases at V and 3 bases at J, with 11 bases between the two ends. The germline V gene encodes CDR1 MGHRA and CDR2 YSYEKL. The CDR3 protein is CASSQRTIGYEQYF. In nucleotides, the CDR3 is TGCGCCAGCAGCCAAAGGACTATCGGCTACGAGCAGTACTTC.